One T cell receptor (beta chain) is described in this entry. Its target is unknown. The data stem from a study of OX40 agonist ivuxolimab in advanced cancers. Using immunoSEQ multiplex PCR, the repertoire was profiled, and TCRdb retains in-frame clones only, with some absent. Among 70,000 or so clones listed, around four fifths were seen once. Study-wide findings and caveats: Also present in some nonresponders was a low level of normalized T-cell clonal expansion.

CDR3 length: 14 amino acids. V dropped 3 bases and J dropped 2 bases, with 9 bases sitting between them. Germline V gene data show CDR1 as SGHDT and CDR2 as YYEEEE. The chain couples TRBV5-6 to TRBJ2-1, with D perhaps being TRBD1 or TRBD2 (5 bases each). The input for sequencing was CD4+ or CD8+ T cells sorted from blood, taken in a trial of the OX40 agonist ivuxolimab. The TCR originated in an adult with an advanced solid tumor such as melanoma, head and neck, liver or kidney cancer. This chain's CDR3 is CASSSGDAYNEQFF. The CDR3 DNA follows: TGTGCCAGCAGCTCTGGGGACGCCTACAATGAGCAGTTCTTC.